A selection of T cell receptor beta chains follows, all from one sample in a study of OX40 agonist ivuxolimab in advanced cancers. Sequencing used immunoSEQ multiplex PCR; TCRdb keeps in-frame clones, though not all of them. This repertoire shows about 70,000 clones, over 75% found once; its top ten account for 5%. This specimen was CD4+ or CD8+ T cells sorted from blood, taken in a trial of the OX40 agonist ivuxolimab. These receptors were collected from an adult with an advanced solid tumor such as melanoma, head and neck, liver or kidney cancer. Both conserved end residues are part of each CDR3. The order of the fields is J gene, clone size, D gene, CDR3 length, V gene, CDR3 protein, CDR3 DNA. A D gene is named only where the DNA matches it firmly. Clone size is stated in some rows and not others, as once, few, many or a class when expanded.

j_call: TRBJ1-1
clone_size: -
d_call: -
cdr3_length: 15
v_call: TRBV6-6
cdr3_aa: CASSNNRQSNTEVFF
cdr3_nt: TGTGCCAGCAGCAACAACAGGCAGAGCAACACTGAAGTTTTCTTT

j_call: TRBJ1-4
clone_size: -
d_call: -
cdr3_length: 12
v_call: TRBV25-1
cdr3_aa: CASSTSNEKLFF
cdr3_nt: TGTGCCAGCAGCACCTCTAATGAAAAACTGTTTTTT

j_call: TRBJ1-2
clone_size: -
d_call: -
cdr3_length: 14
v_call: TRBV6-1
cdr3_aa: CASQGRGAVYGYTF
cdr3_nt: TGTGCCAGCCAAGGCCGGGGGGCAGTCTATGGCTACACCTTC

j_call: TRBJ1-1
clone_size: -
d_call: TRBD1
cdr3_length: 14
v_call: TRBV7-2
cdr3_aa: CASSSDRGGTEAFF
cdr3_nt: TGTGCCAGCAGCTCTGACAGGGGAGGGACTGAAGCTTTCTTT

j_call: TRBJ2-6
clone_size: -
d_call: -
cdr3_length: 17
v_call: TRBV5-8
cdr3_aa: CASSLWQGSSGANVLTF
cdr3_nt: TGTGCCAGCAGCTTGTGGCAGGGAAGCTCTGGGGCCAACGTCCTGACTTTC

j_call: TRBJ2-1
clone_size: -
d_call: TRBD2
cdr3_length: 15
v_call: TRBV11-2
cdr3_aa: CASSSTSGVPNEQFF
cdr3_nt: TGTGCCAGCAGCTCGACTAGCGGGGTCCCTAATGAGCAGTTCTTC

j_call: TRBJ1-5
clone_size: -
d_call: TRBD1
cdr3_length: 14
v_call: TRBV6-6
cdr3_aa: CASWNDRGNQPQHF
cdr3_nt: TGTGCCAGCTGGAACGACAGGGGCAATCAGCCCCAGCATTTT

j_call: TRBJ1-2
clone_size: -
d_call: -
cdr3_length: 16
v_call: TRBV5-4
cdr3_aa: CASSLESGYGPYGYTF
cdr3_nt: TGTGCCAGCAGCTTGGAATCGGGATACGGCCCCTATGGCTACACCTTC

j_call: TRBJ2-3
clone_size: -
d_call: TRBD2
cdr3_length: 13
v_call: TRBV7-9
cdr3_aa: CASRTSGTDTQYF
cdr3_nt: TGTGCCAGCCGAACTAGCGGCACAGATACGCAGTATTTT

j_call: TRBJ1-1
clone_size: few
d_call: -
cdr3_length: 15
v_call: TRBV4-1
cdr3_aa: CASSRGEQGNTEAFF
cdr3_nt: TGCGCCAGCAGCCGTGGGGAACAGGGAAACACTGAAGCTTTCTTT